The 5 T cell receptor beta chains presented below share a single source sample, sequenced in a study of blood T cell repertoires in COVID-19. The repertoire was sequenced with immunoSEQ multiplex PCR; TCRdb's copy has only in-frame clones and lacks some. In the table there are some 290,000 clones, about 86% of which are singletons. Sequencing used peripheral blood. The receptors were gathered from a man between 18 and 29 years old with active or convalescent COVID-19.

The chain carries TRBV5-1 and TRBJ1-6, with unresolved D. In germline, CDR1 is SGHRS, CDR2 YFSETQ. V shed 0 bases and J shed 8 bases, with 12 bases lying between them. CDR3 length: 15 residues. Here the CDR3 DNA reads TGCGCCAGCAGCTTGGAGCCCGATCCCTATTCACCCCTCCACTTT. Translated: CASSLEPDPYSPLHF. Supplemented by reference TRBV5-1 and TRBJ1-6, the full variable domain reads KAGVTQTPRYLIKTRGQQVTLSCSPISGHRSVSWYQQTPGQGLQFLFEYFSETQRNKGNFPGRFSGRQFSNSRSEMNVSTLELGDSALYLCASSLEPDPYSPLHFGNGTRLTVT.

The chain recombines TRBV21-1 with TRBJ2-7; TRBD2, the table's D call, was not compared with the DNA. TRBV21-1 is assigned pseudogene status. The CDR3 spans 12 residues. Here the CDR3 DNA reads TGTGCCAGCAGCATAGAGGCCTACGAGCAGTACTTC. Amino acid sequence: CASSIEAYEQYF.

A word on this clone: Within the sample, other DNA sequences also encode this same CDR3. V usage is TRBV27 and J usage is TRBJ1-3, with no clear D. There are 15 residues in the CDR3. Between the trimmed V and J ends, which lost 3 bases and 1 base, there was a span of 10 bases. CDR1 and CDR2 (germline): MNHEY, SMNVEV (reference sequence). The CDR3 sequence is CASSLTGGSGNTIYF. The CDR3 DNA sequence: TGTGCCAGCAGTTTGACGGGTGGGTCTGGAAACACCATATATTTT.

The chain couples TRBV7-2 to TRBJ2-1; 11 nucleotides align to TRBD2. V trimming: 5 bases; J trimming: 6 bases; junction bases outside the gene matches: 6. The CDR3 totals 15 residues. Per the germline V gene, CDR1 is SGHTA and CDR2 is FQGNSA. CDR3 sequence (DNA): TGTGCCAGCAGCCTCGCTAGCGGGAGGTTCAATGAGCAGTTCTTC. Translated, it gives CASSLASGRFNEQFF.

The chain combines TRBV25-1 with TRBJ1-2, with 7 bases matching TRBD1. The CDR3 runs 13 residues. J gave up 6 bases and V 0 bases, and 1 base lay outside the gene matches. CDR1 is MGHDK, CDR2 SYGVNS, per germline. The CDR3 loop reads CASSEYTGDGYTF. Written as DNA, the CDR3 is TGTGCCAGCAGTGAATACACAGGGGATGGCTACACCTTC.